These T cell receptor beta chains were read from a single sample in a study of tissue T cells after allogeneic stem cell transplantation. The method was immunoSEQ multiplex PCR; TCRdb's version includes in-frame clones alone and lacks a portion of them. The sample has 25,000 to 35,000 clones; over 75% are singletons. The specimen comprised blood, sampled before transplantation. All receptors derive from a woman between 18 and 50 years old who later had graft-versus-host disease after an allogeneic stem cell transplant. Each CDR3 is given with its conserved first and last residue. Fields, in order: D gene, clone size, V gene, J gene, CDR3 protein, CDR3 DNA. D genes are given only for firm matches. Expanded clones get a size class; other rows say once, few or many, or leave the size out.

d_gene: .
abundance: .
v_gene: TRBV28
j_gene: TRBJ2-7
CDR3aa: CASSLTAGGYEQYF
CDR3nt: TGTGCCAGCAGTTTGACTGCCGGTGGGTACGAGCAGTACTTC

d_gene: .
abundance: .
v_gene: TRBV11-3
j_gene: TRBJ2-1
CDR3aa: CASSFRQGGEQFF
CDR3nt: TGTGCCAGCAGCTTCCGTCAGGGTGGTGAGCAGTTCTTC

d_gene: TRBD1
abundance: .
v_gene: TRBV27
j_gene: TRBJ1-5
CDR3aa: CASSPTGSVSNQPQHF
CDR3nt: TGTGCCAGCAGTCCGACAGGGTCGGTTAGCAATCAGCCCCAGCATTTT

d_gene: .
abundance: .
v_gene: TRBV9
j_gene: TRBJ2-2
CDR3aa: CASSSGVRFGGELFF
CDR3nt: TGTGCCAGCAGCTCAGGGGTACGGTTTGGCGGGGAGCTGTTTTTT

d_gene: TRBD1
abundance: .
v_gene: TRBV5-1
j_gene: TRBJ2-6
CDR3aa: CASSQFTGVGANVLTF
CDR3nt: TGCGCCAGCAGCCAATTTACAGGGGTTGGGGCCAACGTCCTGACTTTC

d_gene: TRBD1
abundance: .
v_gene: TRBV7-3
j_gene: TRBJ2-5
CDR3aa: CASSSISTGAQETQYF
CDR3nt: TGTGCCAGCAGCTCCATATCGACAGGGGCCCAAGAGACCCAGTACTTC

d_gene: .
abundance: .
v_gene: TRBV11-1
j_gene: TRBJ1-1
CDR3aa: CASSLTRGTEAFF
CDR3nt: TGTGCCAGCAGCTTAACCAGGGGAACTGAAGCTTTCTTT

d_gene: .
abundance: .
v_gene: TRBV2
j_gene: TRBJ2-1
CDR3aa: CASSDWGSSSYNEQFF
CDR3nt: TGTGCCAGCAGTGACTGGGGGTCGAGCTCCTACAATGAGCAGTTCTTC

d_gene: .
abundance: once
v_gene: TRBV19
j_gene: TRBJ1-1
CDR3aa: CASSIGRVNTEAFF
CDR3nt: TGTGCCAGTAGTATAGGCAGGGTAAACACTGAAGCTTTCTTT

d_gene: .
abundance: .
v_gene: TRBV20-1
j_gene: TRBJ1-1
CDR3aa: CSADTDGAFF
CDR3nt: TGCAGTGCAGACACGGACGGAGCTTTCTTT

d_gene: .
abundance: .
v_gene: TRBV7-9
j_gene: TRBJ1-2
CDR3aa: CASSFFGGLYGYTF
CDR3nt: TGTGCCAGCAGCTTTTTCGGCGGGCTCTATGGCTACACCTTC

d_gene: .
abundance: .
v_gene: TRBV6-5
j_gene: TRBJ1-4
CDR3aa: CASSSGFPANEKLFF
CDR3nt: TGTGCCAGCAGTTCAGGGTTTCCAGCTAATGAAAAACTGTTTTTT

d_gene: .
abundance: .
v_gene: TRBV19
j_gene: TRBJ2-1
CDR3aa: CASSIFSGVRNEQFF
CDR3nt: TGTGCCAGTAGTATTTTTTCGGGAGTACGCAATGAGCAGTTCTTC

d_gene: .
abundance: .
v_gene: TRBV3-1/TRBV3-2
j_gene: TRBJ1-2
CDR3aa: CASSQEGYYGYTF
CDR3nt: TGTGCCAGCAGCCAAGAGGGGTACTATGGCTACACCTTC

d_gene: .
abundance: .
v_gene: TRBV12-3/TRBV12-4
j_gene: TRBJ2-2
CDR3aa: CASSLGTGELFF
CDR3nt: TGTGCCAGCAGTTTAGGAACCGGGGAGCTGTTTTTT

d_gene: TRBD1
abundance: .
v_gene: TRBV7-2
j_gene: TRBJ2-7
CDR3aa: CASSSPTGGSYEQYF
CDR3nt: TGTGCCAGCAGCTCCCCGACAGGGGGCTCCTACGAGCAGTACTTC

d_gene: .
abundance: few
v_gene: TRBV27
j_gene: TRBJ2-1
CDR3aa: CASSRAGYNEQFF
CDR3nt: TGTGCCAGCAGTAGGGCAGGCTACAATGAGCAGTTCTTC

d_gene: .
abundance: .
v_gene: TRBV7-9
j_gene: TRBJ2-1
CDR3aa: CASSLLLENEQFF
CDR3nt: TGTGCCAGCAGCCTACTGTTGGAGAATGAGCAGTTCTTC

d_gene: .
abundance: .
v_gene: TRBV5-1
j_gene: TRBJ1-6
CDR3aa: CASSLFNKNNSPLHF
CDR3nt: TGCGCCAGCAGCTTGTTTAACAAAAATAATTCACCCCTCCACTTT

d_gene: .
abundance: .
v_gene: TRBV11-2
j_gene: TRBJ1-1
CDR3aa: CASSLYPIQNTEAFF
CDR3nt: TGTGCCAGCAGCTTGTATCCAATACAGAACACTGAAGCTTTCTTT

d_gene: .
abundance: .
v_gene: TRBV6-5
j_gene: TRBJ2-3
CDR3aa: CASSYPGLGTTDTQYF
CDR3nt: TGTGCCAGCAGTTACCCGGGTCTTGGTACGACAGATACGCAGTATTTT

d_gene: .
abundance: .
v_gene: TRBV7-2
j_gene: TRBJ2-3
CDR3aa: CASRFQGMNTQYF
CDR3nt: TGTGCCAGCAGGTTCCAAGGCATGAATACGCAGTATTTT

d_gene: .
abundance: few
v_gene: TRBV5-1
j_gene: TRBJ2-5
CDR3aa: CASTPGSSQETQYF
CDR3nt: TGCGCCAGCACCCCCGGGTCAAGCCAAGAGACCCAGTACTTC

d_gene: TRBD1
abundance: .
v_gene: TRBV5-6
j_gene: TRBJ2-7
CDR3aa: CASSYDRELGEQYF
CDR3nt: TGTGCCAGCAGTTATGACAGGGAATTGGGCGAGCAGTACTTC

d_gene: .
abundance: .
v_gene: TRBV27
j_gene: TRBJ2-7
CDR3aa: CASSSGGLYEQYF
CDR3nt: TGTGCCAGCAGTTCCGGGGGGCTCTACGAGCAGTACTTC

d_gene: TRBD2
abundance: .
v_gene: TRBV19
j_gene: TRBJ2-1
CDR3aa: CASSRRELNEQFF
CDR3nt: TGTGCGAGTAGTCGGCGGGAGCTGAATGAGCAGTTCTTC

d_gene: .
abundance: .
v_gene: TRBV3-1/TRBV3-2
j_gene: TRBJ2-7
CDR3aa: CASSQGHRDEQYF
CDR3nt: TGTGCCAGCAGCCAGGGACACCGTGACGAGCAGTACTTC

d_gene: .
abundance: .
v_gene: TRBV18
j_gene: TRBJ2-4
CDR3aa: CASSPVQGPPNIQYF
CDR3nt: TGTGCCAGCTCACCGGTACAGGGACCCCCAAACATTCAGTACTTC

d_gene: .
abundance: .
v_gene: TRBV9
j_gene: TRBJ1-1
CDR3aa: CASSGQTNTEAFF
CDR3nt: TGTGCCAGCAGCGGACAGACGAACACTGAAGCTTTCTTT